This TCR beta chain was sequenced during a study of shared clonotypes between healthy human individuals. General study results and limits: A handful of donors showed sharing of approximately 5% of naive CD4 clonotypes. The study's rarefaction showed incomplete sorted-subset sequencing despite large depth. Sampling involved blood alone; tissue repertoires likely differ.

CD8 memory fractions consisted of CD45RO+ and CCR7-negative CD45RA+ TemRA cells together. The repertoire was sequenced with immunoSEQ multiplex PCR; TCRdb's copy has only in-frame clones and lacks some. The sample holds about 92,000 clones; 68% are singletons and the top ten take roughly 50%. As to this clone: Its antigen is unknown.

The sequence was obtained from a man aged 25 to 40 in good health. The sample was memory CD8+ T cells sorted from blood. Subset: CD45RO+ cells pooled with CCR7-negative TemRA cells.

The CDR3 nucleotides read TGTGCCAGCAGCTCCGCCCTACAGGGGGGTACCTTC. Amino acid sequence: CASSSALQGGTF. The chain uses TRBV7-9 and TRBJ1-2; 8 positions match TRBD1. This CDR3 spans 12 amino acids. Germline CDR1 and CDR2: SEHNR and FQNEAQ (reference sequence). The ends lost 4 bases at V and 14 bases at J; junction bases unmatched: 9.